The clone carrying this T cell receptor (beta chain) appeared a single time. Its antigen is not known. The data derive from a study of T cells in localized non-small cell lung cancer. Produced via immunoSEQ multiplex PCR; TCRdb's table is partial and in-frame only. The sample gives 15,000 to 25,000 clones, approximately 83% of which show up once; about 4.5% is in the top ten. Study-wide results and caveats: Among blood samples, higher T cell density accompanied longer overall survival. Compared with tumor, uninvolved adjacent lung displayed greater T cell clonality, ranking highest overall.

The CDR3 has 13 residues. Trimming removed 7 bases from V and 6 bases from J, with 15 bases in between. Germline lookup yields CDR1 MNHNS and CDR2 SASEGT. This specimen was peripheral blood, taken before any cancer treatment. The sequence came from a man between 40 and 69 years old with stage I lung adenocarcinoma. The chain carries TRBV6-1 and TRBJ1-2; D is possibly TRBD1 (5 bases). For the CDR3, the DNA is TGTGCCAGCACCGAACGCCGGGGGGATGGCTACACCTTC. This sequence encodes CASTERRGDGYTF.